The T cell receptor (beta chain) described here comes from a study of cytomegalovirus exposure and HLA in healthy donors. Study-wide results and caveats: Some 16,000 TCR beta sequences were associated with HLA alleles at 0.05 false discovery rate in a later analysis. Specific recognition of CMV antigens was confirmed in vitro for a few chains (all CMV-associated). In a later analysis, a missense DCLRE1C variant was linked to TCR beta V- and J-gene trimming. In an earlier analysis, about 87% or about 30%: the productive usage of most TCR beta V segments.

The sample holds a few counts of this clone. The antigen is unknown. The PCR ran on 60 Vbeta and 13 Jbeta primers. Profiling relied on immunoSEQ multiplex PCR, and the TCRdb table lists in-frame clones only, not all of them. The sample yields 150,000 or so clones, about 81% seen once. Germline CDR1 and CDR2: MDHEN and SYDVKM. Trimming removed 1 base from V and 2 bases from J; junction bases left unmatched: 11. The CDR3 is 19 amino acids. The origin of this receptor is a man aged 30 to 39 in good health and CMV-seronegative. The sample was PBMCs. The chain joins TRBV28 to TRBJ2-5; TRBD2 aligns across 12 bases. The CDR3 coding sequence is TGTGCCAGCAGTTTATTGATGGTGCTAGCGGGGGGGCCGCAAGAGACCCAGTACTTC. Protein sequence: CASSLLMVLAGGPQETQYF.